A single sample gave rise to the 5 T cell receptor beta chains below, sequenced in a study of Graves' ophthalmopathy and Graves' hyperthyroidism. Amplified material comprised TCR beta CDR3 regions derived from RNA transcripts. Scientists carried out first-round RT-PCR using HTBI primers and then a second-round multiplex PCR. MiXCR was run by TCRdb on the multiplex PCR reads, yielding one entry per CDR3 protein. The sample yields 400,000 or so distinct CDR3 sequences, about a sixth seen once. Material for sequencing was peripheral blood. The receptors were gathered from an adult woman with stable Graves' hyperthyroidism.

This clonotype showed up many times. The chain joins TRBV30 to TRBJ1-1, with D maybe TRBD1 (5 bases). Between the trimmed V and J ends, which lost 3 bases and 0 bases, there was a span of 8 bases. The germline CDR1 and CDR2 sequences are GTSNPN and SVGIG (reference sequence). The CDR3 covers 13 residues. DNA of the CDR3: TGTGCCTGGAGGACAGAATTGAACACTGAAGCTTTCTTT. Protein: CAWRTELNTEAFF.

This clonotype has at least ten counts. The rearrangement links TRBV20-1 to TRBJ1-5; the match to TRBD1 covers 8 bases. CDR3 size: 14 residues. Looked up from germline, CDR1 is DFQATT and CDR2 is SNEGSKA (reference sequence). V gave up 3 bases and J gave up 2 bases; unmatched junction bases: 3. The CDR3 DNA reads TGCAGTGCTAGGGACAGGGATGGCAATCAGCCCCAGCATTTT. It yields the protein CSARDRDGNQPQHF.

This clonotype was seen many times. V and J are TRBV4-1 and TRBJ2-7; TRBD2 aligns across 9 bases. J lost 3 bases, V lost 6 bases, and 9 bases had no gene match. CDR3 size: 15 residues. Germline V gene sequence: CDR1 MGHRA, CDR2 YSYEKL. For the CDR3, the DNA is TGCGCCAGCAGAGATACTAGCGGGCTCAACTACGAGCAGTACTTC. It yields the protein CASRDTSGLNYEQYF.

This clonotype has ten or more counts. The V gene is TRBV28, the J gene TRBJ2-7; TRBD2 is a possible D gene (6 bases). This CDR3 has 15 amino acids. With 6 bases removed from V and 9 bases from J, the gap between germline ends came to 24 bases. Looked up from germline, CDR1 is MDHEN and CDR2 is SYDVKM. The CDR3 region is CASRPPVGGAHGQYF. The CDR3 DNA is TGTGCCAGCAGGCCGCCCGTTGGAGGGGCACACGGGCAGTACTTC.

This clonotype was counted a few times. The chain joins TRBV7-9 to TRBJ2-4, with 8 bases matching TRBD2. The CDR3 totals 14 residues. Germline loops: CDR1 SEHNR, CDR2 FQNEAQ (reference sequence). Losses at the gene ends were 5 bases for V and 3 bases for J; bases not matched to a gene: 3. The DNA of the CDR3 is TGTGCCAGCAGCCCGGCGGGAGGCAAAAACATTCAGTACTTC. This translates into CASSPAGGKNIQYF.